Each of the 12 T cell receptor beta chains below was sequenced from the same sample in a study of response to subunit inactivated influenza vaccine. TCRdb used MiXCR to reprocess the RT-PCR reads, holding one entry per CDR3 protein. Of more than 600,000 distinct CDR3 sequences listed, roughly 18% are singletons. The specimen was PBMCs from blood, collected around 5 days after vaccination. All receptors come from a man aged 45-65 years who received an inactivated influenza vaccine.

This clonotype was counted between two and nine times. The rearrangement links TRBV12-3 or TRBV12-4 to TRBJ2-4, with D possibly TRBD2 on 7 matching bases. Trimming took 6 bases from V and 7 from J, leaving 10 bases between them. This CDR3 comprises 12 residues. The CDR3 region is CASSTGGNIQYF. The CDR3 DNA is TGTGCCAGCAGCACGGGGGGCAACATTCAGTACTTC.

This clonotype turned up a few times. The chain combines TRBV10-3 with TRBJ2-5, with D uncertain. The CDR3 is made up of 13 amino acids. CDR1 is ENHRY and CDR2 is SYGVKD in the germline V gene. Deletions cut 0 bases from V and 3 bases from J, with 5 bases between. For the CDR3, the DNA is TGTGCCATCAGTGAGTCGACGGAAGAGACCCAGTACTTC. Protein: CAISESTEETQYF.

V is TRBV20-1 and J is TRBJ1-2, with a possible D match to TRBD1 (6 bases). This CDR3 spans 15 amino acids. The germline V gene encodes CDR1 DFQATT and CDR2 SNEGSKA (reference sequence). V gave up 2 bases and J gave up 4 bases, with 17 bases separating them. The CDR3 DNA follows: TGCAGTGCTAGACCTTTCGACAGGTTTACCTATGGCTACACCTTC. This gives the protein CSARPFDRFTYGYTF.

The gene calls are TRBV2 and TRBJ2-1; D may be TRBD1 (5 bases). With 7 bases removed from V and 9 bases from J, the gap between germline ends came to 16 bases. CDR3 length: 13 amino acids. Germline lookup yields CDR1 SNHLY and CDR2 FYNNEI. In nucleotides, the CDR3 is TGTGCCAGCACCGAAACCCCTAGGGGTGAGCAGTTCTTC. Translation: CASTETPRGEQFF.

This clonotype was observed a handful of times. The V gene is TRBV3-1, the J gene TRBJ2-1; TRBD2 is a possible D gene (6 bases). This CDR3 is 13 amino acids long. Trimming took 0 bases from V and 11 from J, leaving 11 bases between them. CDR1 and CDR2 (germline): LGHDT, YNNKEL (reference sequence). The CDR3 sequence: CASSQDWAGQQFF. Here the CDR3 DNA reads TGTGCCAGCAGCCAAGACTGGGCGGGACAGCAGTTCTTC.

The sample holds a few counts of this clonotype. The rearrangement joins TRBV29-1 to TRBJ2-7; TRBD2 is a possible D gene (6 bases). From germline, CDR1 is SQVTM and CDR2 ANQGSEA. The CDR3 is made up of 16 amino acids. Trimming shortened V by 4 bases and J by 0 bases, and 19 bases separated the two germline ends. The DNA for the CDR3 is TGCAGCGTTGTGGGGGGAATCGGAGGGCCCTCCTACGAGCAGTACTTC. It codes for CSVVGGIGGPSYEQYF.

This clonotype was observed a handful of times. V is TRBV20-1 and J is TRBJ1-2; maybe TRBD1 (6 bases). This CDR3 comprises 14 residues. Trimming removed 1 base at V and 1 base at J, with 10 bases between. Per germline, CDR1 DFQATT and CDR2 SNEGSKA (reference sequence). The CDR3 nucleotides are TGCAGTGCTAGAGTGGCCAGGGGTAACTATGGCTACACCTTC. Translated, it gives CSARVARGNYGYTF.

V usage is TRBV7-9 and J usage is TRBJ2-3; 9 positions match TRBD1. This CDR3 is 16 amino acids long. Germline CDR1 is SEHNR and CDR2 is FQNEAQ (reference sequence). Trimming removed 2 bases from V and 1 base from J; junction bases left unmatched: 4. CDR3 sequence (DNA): TGTGCCAGCAGCTTAAGGGGACAGGGAGGCACAGATACGCAGTATTTT. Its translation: CASSLRGQGGTDTQYF.

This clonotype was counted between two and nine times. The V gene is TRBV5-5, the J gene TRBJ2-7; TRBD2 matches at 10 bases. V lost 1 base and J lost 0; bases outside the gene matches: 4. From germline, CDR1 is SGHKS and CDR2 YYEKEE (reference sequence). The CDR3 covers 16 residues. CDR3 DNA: TGTGCCAGCAGCTTGACTAGCGGGGACCTCTCCTACGAGCAGTACTTC. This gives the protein CASSLTSGDLSYEQYF.

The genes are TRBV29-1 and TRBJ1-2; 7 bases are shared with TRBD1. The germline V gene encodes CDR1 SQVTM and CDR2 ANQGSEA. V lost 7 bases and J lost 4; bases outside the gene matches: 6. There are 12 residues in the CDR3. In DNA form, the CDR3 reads TGCAGCGATCGACAGGGCCTCTATGGCTACACCTTC. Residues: CSDRQGLYGYTF.

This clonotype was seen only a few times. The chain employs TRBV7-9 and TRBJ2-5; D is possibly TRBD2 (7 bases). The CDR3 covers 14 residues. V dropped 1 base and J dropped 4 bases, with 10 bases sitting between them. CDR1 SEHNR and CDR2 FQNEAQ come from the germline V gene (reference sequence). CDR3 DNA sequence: TGTGCCAGCAGCTTAGGGGGGGGGCCAGAGACCCAGTACTTC. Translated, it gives CASSLGGGPETQYF. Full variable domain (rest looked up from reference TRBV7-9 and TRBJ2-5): DTGVSQNPRHKITKRGQNVTFRCDPISEHNRLYWYRQTLGQGPEFLTYFQNEAQLEKSRLLSDRFSAERPKGSFSTLEIQRTEQGDSAMYLCASSLGGGPETQYFGPGTRLLVL.

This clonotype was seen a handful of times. The CDR3 nucleotides are TGTGCCAGCAGCCCAGCGGCTAGCGGCTACTACGAGCAGTACTTC. Translation: CASSPAASGYYEQYF. V usage is TRBV7-2 and J usage is TRBJ2-7, with TRBD2 matching over 7 bases. Trimming cost V 5 bases and J 3 bases; bases outside gene matches: 10. Per the germline V gene, CDR1 is SGHTA and CDR2 is FQGNSA. CDR3 length: 15 residues.